This TCR beta chain was profiled in a study of blood T cell repertoires in COVID-19. About the research overall: Some COVID-19 samples were acute and others convalescent; all came from the United States, Italy and Spain. From T cells, B-cell-depleted T cells, or PBMCs came the material, which was cDNA or gDNA.

Per the original methods: Estimation of nucleated cell counts relied on the amplification of reference gene primers. Method: immunoSEQ multiplex PCR; TCRdb's copy keeps in-frame clones and lacks some. V and J calls and clone size are as listed in that table; D and trimming were resolved from the DNA. Among tens of thousands of clones listed, more than 60% were seen once. The germline V gene has CDR1 SGHNT and CDR2 YENEEA. The germline V and J ends were trimmed by 1 base and 3 bases, with 4 bases remaining between them. The CDR3 has 13 residues. What was sequenced was peripheral blood. The chain uses TRBV11-3 and TRBJ2-1; no clear D gene. The clonotype was recovered from a man in his 70s with acute or convalescent COVID-19. The CDR3 DNA reads TGTGCCAGCAGCTTAGGCGGCTACAATGAGCAGTTCTTC. It encodes CASSLGGYNEQFF.